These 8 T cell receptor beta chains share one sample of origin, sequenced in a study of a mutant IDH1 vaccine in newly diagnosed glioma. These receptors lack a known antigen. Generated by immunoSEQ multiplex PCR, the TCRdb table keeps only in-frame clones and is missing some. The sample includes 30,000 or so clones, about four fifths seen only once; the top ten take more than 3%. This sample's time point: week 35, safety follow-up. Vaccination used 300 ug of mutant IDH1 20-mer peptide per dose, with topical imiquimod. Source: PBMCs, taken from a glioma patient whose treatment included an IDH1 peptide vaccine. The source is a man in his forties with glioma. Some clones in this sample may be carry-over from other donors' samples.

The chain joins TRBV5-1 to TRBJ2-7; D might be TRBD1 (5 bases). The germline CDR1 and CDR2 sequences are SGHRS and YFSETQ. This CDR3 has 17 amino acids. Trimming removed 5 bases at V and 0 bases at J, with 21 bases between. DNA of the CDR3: TGCGCCAGCAGGCCCTACCAGGGCGGACGATACTCCTACGAGCAGTACTTC. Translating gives CASRPYQGGRYSYEQYF.

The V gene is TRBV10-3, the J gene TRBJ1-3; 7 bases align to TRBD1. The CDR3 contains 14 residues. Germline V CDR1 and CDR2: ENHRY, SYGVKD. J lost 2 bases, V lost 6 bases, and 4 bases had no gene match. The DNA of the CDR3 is TGTGCCATCAGACAGGGGTCGGCTGGAAACACCATATATTTT. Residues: CAIRQGSAGNTIYF.

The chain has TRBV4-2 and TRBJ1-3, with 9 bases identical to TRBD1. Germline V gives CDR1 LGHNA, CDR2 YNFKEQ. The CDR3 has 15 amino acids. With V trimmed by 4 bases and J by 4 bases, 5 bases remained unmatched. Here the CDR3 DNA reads TGTGCCAGCAGCCCACAGGGGGCGCCGGGAAACACCATATATTTT. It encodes CASSPQGAPGNTIYF.

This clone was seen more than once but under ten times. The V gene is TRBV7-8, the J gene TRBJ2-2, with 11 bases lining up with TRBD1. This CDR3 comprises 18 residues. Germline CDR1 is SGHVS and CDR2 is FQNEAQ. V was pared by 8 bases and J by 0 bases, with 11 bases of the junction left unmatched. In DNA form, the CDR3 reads TGTGCCAGCCGTCCGGGACAGGGGGTTTACGCGAACACCGGGGAGCTGTTTTTT. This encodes CASRPGQGVYANTGELFF.

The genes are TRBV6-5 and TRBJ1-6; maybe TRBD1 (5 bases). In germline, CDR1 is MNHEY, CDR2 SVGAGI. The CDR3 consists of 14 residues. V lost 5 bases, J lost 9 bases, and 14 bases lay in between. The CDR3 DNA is TGTGCCAGCAGTATGCAAGGGGCTGGTTCACCCCTCCACTTT. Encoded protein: CASSMQGAGSPLHF.

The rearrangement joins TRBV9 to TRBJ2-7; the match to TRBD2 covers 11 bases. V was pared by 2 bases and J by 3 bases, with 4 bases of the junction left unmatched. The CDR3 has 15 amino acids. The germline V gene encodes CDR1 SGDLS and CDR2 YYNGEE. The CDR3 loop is CASSVSGGAGYEQYF. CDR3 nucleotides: TGTGCCAGCAGCGTTAGCGGGGGGGCCGGCTACGAGCAGTACTTC.

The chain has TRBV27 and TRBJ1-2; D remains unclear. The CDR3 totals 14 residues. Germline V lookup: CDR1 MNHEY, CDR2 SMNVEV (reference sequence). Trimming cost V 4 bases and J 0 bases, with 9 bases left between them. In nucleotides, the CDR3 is TGTGCCAGCAGTTCCTATAAAGCTAACTATGGCTACACCTTC. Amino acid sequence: CASSSYKANYGYTF.

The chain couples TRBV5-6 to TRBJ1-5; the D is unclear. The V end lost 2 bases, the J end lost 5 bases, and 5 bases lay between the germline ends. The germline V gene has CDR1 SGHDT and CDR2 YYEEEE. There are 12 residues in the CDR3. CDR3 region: CASSLPDQPQHF. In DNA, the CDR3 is TGTGCCAGCAGCTTACCCGATCAGCCCCAGCATTTT.